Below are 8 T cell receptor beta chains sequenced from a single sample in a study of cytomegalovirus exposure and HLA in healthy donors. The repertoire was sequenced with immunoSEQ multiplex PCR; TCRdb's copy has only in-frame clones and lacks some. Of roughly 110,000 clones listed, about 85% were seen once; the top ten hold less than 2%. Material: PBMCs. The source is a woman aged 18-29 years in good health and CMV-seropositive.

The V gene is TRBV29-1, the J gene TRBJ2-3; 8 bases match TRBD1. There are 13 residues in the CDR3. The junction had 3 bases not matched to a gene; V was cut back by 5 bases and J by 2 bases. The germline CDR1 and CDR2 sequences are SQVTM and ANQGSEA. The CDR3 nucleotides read TGCAGCGTTATCCAGGGGGCCACAGATACGCAGTATTTT. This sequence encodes CSVIQGATDTQYF.

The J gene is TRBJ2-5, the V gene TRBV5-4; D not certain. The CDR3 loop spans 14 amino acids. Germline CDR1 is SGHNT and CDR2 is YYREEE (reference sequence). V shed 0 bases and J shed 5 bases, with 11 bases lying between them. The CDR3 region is CASSLDSGGETQYF. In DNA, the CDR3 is TGTGCCAGCAGCTTGGACAGTGGTGGGGAGACCCAGTACTTC.

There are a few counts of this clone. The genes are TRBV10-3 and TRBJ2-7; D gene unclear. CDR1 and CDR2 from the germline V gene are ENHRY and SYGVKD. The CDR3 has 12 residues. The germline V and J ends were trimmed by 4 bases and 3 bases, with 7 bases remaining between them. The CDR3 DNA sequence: TGTGCCATCAGTGCAGAAAGCTACGAGCAGTACTTC. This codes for CAISAESYEQYF.

In DNA form, the CDR3 reads TGTGCCAGCAGCTCGGACAGCGCAGGTGATACGCAGTATTTT. Protein: CASSSDSAGDTQYF. The chain recombines TRBV6-5 with TRBJ2-3; D may be TRBD1 (6 bases). V was trimmed by 6 bases and J by 6 bases, leaving 16 bases between them. The CDR3 is made up of 14 amino acids. Germline CDR1 reads MNHEY; CDR2 reads SVGAGI.

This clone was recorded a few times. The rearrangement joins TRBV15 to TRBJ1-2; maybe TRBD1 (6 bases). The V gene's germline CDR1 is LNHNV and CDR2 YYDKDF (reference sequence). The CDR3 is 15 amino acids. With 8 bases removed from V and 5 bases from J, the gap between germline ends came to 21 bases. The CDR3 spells CATYSGTSSVYGYTF. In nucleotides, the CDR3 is TGTGCCACCTACTCCGGGACATCATCGGTGTATGGCTACACCTTC. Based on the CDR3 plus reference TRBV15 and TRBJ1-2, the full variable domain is DAMVIQNPRYQVTQFGKPVTLSCSQTLNHNVMYWYQQKSSQAPKLLFHYYDKDFNNEADTPDNFQSRRPNTSFCFLDIRSPGLGDTAMYLCATYSGTSSVYGYTFGSGTRLTVV.

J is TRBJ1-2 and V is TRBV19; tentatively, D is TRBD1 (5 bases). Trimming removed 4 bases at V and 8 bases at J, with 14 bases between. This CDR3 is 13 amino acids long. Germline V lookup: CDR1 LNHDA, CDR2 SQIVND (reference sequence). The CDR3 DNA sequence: TGTGCCAGTAGTAAAACCCGACAGACCGGCTACACCTTC. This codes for CASSKTRQTGYTF.

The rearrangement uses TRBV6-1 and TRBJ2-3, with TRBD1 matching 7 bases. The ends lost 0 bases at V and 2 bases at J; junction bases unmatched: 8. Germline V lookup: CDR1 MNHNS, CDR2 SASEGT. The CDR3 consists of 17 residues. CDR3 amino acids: CASSEASDRVYTDTQYF. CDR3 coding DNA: TGTGCCAGCAGTGAAGCTTCCGACAGGGTTTACACAGATACGCAGTATTTT.

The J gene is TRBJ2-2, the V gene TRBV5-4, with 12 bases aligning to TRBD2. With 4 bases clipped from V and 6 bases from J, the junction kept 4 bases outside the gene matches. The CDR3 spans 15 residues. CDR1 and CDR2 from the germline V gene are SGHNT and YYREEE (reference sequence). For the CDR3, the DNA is TGTGCCAGCAGCGGGGGACTAGCGGGTCCCGGGGAGCTGTTTTTT. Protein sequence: CASSGGLAGPGELFF.